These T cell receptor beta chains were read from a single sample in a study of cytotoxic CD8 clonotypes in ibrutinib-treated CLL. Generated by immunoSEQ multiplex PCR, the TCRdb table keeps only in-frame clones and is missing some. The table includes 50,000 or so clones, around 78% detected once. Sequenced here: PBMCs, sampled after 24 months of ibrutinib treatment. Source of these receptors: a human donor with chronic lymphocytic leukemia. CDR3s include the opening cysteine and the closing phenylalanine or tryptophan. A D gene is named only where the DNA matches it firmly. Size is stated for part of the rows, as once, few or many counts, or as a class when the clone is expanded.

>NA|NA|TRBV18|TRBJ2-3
TGTGCCAGCTCACCACCAAGTCGCGCAGATACGCAGTATTTT
CASSPPSRADTQYF
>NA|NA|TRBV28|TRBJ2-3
TGTGCCAGCAGTTTGGTCCAAGATACGCAGTATTTT
CASSLVQDTQYF
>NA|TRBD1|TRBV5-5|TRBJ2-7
TGTGCCAGCAGCCTGACAGGGCGCGAGCAGTACTTC
CASSLTGREQYF
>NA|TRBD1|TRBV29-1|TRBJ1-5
TGCAGCGTTAGGGGGCGGGGGGAGTCGGGCAATCAGCCCCAGCATTTT
CSVRGRGESGNQPQHF
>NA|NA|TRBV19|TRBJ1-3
TGTGCCAGCCTTGGAAACACCATATATTTT
CASLGNTIYF
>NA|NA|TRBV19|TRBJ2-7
TGTGCCAGTAGTATGACGGGGGATCCCTCCTACGAGCAGTACTTC
CASSMTGDPSYEQYF
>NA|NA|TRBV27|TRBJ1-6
TGTGCCAGCAGTTTCCGGGGGTTACCCCTCCACTTT
CASSFRGLPLHF
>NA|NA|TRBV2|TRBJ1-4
TGTGCCAGCAGTGGTACAGGGGAAAAACTGTTTTTT
CASSGTGEKLFF
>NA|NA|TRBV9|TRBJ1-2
TGTGCCAGCAGCGTAGGTCAGGGGACTAACTATGGCTACACCTTC
CASSVGQGTNYGYTF
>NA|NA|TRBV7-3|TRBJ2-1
TGTGCCAGCAGCTTAAGGGAGGTAACCCCCCATTACAATGAGCAGTTCTTC
CASSLREVTPHYNEQFF
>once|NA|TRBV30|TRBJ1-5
TGTGCCTGGAACCCAAACCAACCCGGGGGGCGCGATCAGCCCCAGCATTTT
CAWNPNQPGGRDQPQHF
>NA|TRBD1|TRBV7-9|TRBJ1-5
TGTGCCAGCAGCTTAGCAGGGGGCGGCAATCAGCCCCAGCATTTT
CASSLAGGGNQPQHF
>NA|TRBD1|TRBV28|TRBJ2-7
TGTGCCAGCAGTACCCAGACAGGGACATTTTACGAGCAGTACTTC
CASSTQTGTFYEQYF
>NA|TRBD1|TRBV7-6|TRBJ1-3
TGTGCCAGCAGCTTAGCCGCAGGGGGCTCTGGAAACACCATATATTTT
CASSLAAGGSGNTIYF
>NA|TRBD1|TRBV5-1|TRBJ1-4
TGCGCCAGCAGTTTGGACAGGGGGCAGGGAAAACTGTTTTTT
CASSLDRGQGKLFF
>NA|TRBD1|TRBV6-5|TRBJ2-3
TGTGCCAGCAGTTACGGGACAGCGGACACAGATACGCAGTATTTT
CASSYGTADTDTQYF
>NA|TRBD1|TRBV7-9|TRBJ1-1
TGTGCCAGCAGCTTACCACCCCAAAGACAGGGAAGGAACACTGAAGCTTTCTTT
CASSLPPQRQGRNTEAFF
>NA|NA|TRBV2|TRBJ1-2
TGTGCCAGCAGTGACGGTGGAGACTATGGCTACACCTTC
CASSDGGDYGYTF
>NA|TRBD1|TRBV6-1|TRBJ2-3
TGTGCCAGCAGTCCGGGACAGACCAGCACAGATACGCAGTATTTT
CASSPGQTSTDTQYF
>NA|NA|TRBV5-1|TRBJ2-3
TGCGCCAGCAGCTTGGGAGGCGGGCGGGGCGATACGCAGTATTTT
CASSLGGGRGDTQYF
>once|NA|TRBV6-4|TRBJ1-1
TGTGCCAGCAGTGAAGCCCTGAACACTGAAGCTTTCTTT
CASSEALNTEAFF
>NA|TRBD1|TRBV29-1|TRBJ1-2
TGCAGCGTCCTGGACAGGGGATATGGCTACACCTTC
CSVLDRGYGYTF
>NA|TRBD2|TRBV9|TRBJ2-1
TGTGCCAGCAGCGTAGATAATAGCGGGGCCGGTAATGAGCAGTTCTTC
CASSVDNSGAGNEQFF
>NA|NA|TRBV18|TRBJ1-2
TGTGCCAGCTCACCAGAGTGGGGCTATGGCTACACCTTC
CASSPEWGYGYTF
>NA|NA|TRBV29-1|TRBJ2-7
TGCAGCGTGGTCGGACGGCCGAGCTCCTACGAGCAGTACTTC
CSVVGRPSSYEQYF
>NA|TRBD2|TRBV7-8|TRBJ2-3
TGTGCCAGCAGCTTAATTTCCTTTAGCGGGAGGCCTGATACGCAGTATTTT
CASSLISFSGRPDTQYF
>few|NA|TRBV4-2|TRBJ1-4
TGTGCCAGCAGCCAAGGGAGACAGGAGACTAATGAAAAACTGTTTTTT
CASSQGRQETNEKLFF
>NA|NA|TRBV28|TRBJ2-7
TGTGCCAGCAGTCCTCCGACGGGGAACTACGAGCAGTACTTC
CASSPPTGNYEQYF
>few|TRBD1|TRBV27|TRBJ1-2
TGTGCCAGGCCTCTGAGACAGGGGCCCTACACCTTC
CARPLRQGPYTF
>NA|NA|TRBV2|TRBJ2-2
TGTGCCAGCAGTCGGACAGACGGGGAGCTGTTTTTT
CASSRTDGELFF
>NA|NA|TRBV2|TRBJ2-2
TGTGCCAGCAGTGAATTTACCATCGGGGAGCTGTTTTTT
CASSEFTIGELFF
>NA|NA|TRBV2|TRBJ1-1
TGTGCCAGCAGTGAACTAGAGAACACTGAAGCTTTCTTT
CASSELENTEAFF
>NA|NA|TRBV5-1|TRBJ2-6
TGCGCCAGCAGCTTGGTCGTAGGGGCCAACGTCCTGACTTTC
CASSLVVGANVLTF
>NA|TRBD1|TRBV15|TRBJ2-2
TGTGCCAGCAAACTTCAGGGGGCGGCGAACACCGGGGAGCTGTTTTTT
CASKLQGAANTGELFF
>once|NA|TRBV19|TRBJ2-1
TGTGCCAGTAGTATACCCGCAAACTTCGGCCCCTACAATGAGCAGTTCTTC
CASSIPANFGPYNEQFF
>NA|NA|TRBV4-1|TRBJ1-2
TGCGCCAGCAGCCAAGGGACCGGGCCCGGGAGCTACACCTTC
CASSQGTGPGSYTF
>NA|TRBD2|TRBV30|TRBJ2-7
TGTGCCTGGAGTGTGGGCGGGAGCTCCTACGAGCAGTACTTC
CAWSVGGSSYEQYF
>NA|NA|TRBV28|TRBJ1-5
TGTGCCAGCAGTTTAGGTACAGGGACTCAGCCCCAGCATTTT
CASSLGTGTQPQHF
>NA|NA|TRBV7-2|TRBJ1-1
TGTGCCAGCAGCTCGGGACCTCAGTCTGAAGCTTTCTTT
CASSSGPQSEAFF
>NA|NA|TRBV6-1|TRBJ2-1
TGTGCCAGCAGTGAAGCGGCGGGCAGGGGTTACAATGAGCAGTTCTTC
CASSEAAGRGYNEQFF
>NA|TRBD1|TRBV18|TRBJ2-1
TGTGCCAGCTCACCACCTAACAGGGGCTACAATGAGCAGTTCTTC
CASSPPNRGYNEQFF
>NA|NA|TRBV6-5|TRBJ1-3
TGTGCCAGCAGTTCCCTCCTAAGTGTATCTGGAAACACCATATATTTT
CASSSLLSVSGNTIYF
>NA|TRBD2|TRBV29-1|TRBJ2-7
TGCAGCGTTGAAGGCGGGGGGTCCTACGAGCAGTACTTC
CSVEGGGSYEQYF
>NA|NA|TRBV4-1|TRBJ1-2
TGCGCCAGCAGCCAAGAATCCCGACTTGGGGGCTACACCTTC
CASSQESRLGGYTF
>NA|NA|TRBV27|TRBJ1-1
TGTGCCAGCAGGGGGGCGATGAACACTGAAGCTTTCTTT
CASRGAMNTEAFF